This T cell receptor beta chain was observed in a study of T-cell reconstitution after alpha-beta-depleted transplantation in children (TCRdb year 2016). With respect to the entire study: Using TCR repertoire profiling, the study quantitatively followed how T-cell immune reconstitution unfolded in children after TCRalphabeta/CD19-depleted allogeneic hematopoietic cell transplantation.

The method behind the library was PCR. Sequencing used an Illumina HiSeq 2500. To normalize quantification of the TCRbeta repertoire, the TCR libraries were built with molecular barcoding that relied on unique molecular identifiers. TCRdb's own reprocessing of the public reads used fastp at Q25 and MiXCR and kept productive beta chains. Each CDR3 protein appears once, grouped with its most common genes and DNA. This sample holds hundreds of thousands of distinct CDR3 sequences; under 15% were observed only once. Roughly 0.84% of the sample lies in the top ten. V is cut by 4 bases and J by 5 bases, and the space between the germline ends is 9 bases. Its CDR3 holds 13 amino acids, cysteine through phenylalanine. The kept DNA is CDR3 alone, 39 bases in frame from the first base. CDR1 and CDR2 are drawn from the germline V gene (reference sequence): DFQATT, SNEGSKA. The research as a whole found: About two months after transplant, the apparently early recovery of alphabetaT-cell counts reportedly depended on just several hundred clones that had expanded rapidly and came from non-depleted graft cells. In some patients, the high TCRbeta diversity seen at day 60 was put down to recipient T cells and intrathymic progenitors that had survived conditioning. Over the following months the frequencies of hyperexpanded clones went down, and after one year T-cell counts and TCRbeta diversity were mostly credited to newly produced T cells.

This specimen's treatment or condition label, interpreted: allogeneic hematopoietic cell transplantation with graft depleted of TCRalphabeta T cells and CD19 B cells. Transplant recipients were children who received TCRalphabeta/CD19-depleted allogeneic hematopoietic cell grafts. This clonotype was detected ten times or more. Its target antigen remains unknown. No much larger clone is present one base from it, and per-base qualities are unavailable. The input for sequencing was PBMCs, taken before TCRalphabeta/CD19-depleted stem cell transplant. The TCR was taken from a girl aged 2 to 9 with congenital amegakaryocytic thrombocytopenia, due to receive a stem cell transplant. This receptor chain uses TRBV20-1 and TRBJ1-6, with the D gene not clear enough to name. The sequenced DNA: TGCAGTGCTAAATATACAGATAATTCACCCCTCCACTTT. This encodes CSAKYTDNSPLHF.